The present T cell receptor beta chain was sequenced within a study of CD8 T cells in Susac syndrome. With random hexamers, reverse transcription was performed on about 0.5 to 1 ug of RNA. The authors amplified TCR beta CDR3 across 54 Vbeta and 13 Jbeta using immunoSEQ multiplex PCR. TCRdb reanalysed the immunoSEQ multiplex PCR reads using MiXCR and keeps one entry per CDR3 protein. This table has about 250,000 distinct CDR3 sequences, 85% to 95% appearing once. Germline V gene sequence: CDR1 SGHDN, CDR2 FVKESK. The junction had 2 bases not matched to a gene; V was cut back by 4 bases and J by 6 bases. The CDR3 is 12 residues long. TCR beta sequencing was performed on blood CD8+ and CD4+ T cells. TEMRA cells were FACS-enriched and CD8+ and CD4+ T cells negatively isolated.

V usage is TRBV14 and J usage is TRBJ2-7; 8 bases line up with TRBD1. The material sequenced was CD4+ T cells from PBMCs. The clonotype originates from a human donor with multiple sclerosis. The CDR3 loop is CASSRQGFEQYV. CDR3 in DNA: TGTGCCAGCAGCCGACAGGGGTTCGAGCAGTACGTC.